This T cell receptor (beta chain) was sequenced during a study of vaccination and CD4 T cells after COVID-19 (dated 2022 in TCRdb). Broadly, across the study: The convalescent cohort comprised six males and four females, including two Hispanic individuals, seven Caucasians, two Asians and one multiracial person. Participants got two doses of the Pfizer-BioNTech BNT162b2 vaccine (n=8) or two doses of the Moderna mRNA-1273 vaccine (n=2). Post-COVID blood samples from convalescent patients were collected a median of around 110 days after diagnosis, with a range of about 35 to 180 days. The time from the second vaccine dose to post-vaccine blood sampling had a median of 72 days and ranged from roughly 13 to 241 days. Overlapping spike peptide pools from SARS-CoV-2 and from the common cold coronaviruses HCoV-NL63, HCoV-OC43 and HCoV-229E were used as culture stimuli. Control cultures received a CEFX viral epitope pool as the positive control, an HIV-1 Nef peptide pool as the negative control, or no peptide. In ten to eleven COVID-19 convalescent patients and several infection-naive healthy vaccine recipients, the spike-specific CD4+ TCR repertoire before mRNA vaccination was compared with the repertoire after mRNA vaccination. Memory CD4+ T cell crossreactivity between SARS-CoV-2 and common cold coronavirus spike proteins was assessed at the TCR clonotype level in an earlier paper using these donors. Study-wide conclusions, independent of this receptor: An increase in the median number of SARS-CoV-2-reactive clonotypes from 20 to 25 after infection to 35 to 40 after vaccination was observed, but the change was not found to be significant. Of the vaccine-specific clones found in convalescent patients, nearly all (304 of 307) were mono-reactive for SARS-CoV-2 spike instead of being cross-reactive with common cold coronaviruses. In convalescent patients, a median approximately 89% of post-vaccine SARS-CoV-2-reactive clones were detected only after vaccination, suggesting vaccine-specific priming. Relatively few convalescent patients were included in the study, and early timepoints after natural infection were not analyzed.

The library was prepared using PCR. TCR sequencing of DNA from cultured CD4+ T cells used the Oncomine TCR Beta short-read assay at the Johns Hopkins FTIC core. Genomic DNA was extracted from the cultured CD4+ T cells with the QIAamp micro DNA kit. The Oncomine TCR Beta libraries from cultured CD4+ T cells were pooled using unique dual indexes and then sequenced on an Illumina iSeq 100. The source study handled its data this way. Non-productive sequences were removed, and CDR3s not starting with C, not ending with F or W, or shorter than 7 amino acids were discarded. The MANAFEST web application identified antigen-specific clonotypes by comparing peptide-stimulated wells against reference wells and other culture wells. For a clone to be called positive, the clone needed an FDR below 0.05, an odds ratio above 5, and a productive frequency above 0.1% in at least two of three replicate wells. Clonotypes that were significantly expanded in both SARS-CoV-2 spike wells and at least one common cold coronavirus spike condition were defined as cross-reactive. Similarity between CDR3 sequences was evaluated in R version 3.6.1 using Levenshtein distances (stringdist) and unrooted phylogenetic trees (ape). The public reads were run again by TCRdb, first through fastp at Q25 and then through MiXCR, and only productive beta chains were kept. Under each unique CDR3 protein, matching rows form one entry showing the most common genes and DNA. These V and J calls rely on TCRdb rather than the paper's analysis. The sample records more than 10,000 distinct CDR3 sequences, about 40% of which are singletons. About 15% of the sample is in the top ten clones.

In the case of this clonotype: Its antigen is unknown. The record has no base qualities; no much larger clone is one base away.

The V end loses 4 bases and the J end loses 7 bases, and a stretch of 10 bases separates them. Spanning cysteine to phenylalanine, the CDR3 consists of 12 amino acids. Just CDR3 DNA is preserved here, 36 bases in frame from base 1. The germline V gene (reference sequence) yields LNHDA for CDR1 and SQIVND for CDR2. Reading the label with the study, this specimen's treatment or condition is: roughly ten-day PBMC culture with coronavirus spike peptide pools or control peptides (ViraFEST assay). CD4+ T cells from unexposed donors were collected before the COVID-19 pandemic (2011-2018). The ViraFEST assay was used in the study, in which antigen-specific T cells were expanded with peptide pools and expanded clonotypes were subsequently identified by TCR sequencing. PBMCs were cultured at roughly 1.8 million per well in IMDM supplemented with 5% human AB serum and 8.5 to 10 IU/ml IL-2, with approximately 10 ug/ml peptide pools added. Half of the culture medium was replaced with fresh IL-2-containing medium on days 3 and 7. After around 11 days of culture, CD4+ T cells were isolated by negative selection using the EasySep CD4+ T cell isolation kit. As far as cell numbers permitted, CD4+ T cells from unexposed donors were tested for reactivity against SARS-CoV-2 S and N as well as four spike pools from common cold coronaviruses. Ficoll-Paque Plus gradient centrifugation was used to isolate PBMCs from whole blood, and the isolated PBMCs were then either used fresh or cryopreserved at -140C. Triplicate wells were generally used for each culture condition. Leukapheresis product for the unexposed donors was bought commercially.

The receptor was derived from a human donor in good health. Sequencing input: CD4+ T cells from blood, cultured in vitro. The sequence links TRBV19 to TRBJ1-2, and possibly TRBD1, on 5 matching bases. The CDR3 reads CASSSRDGGYTF. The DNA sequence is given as TGTGCCAGTAGTAGCCGGGACGGTGGCTACACCTTC.